The 10 T cell receptor beta chains below were found in one sample sequenced in a study of regulatory T cells in long-lasting Graves disease. Time point meaning: persistent/refractory GD, antithyroid drugs over 5 years with positive TRAb. TCR sequences were obtained from RNA taken from PBMCs. Relying on iRepertoire HTBI primers and Arm-PCR of CDR3 regions, the team built TCR beta libraries. One entry per CDR3 protein results from TCRdb running MiXCR on the multiplex PCR reads. The profile covers about 460,000 distinct CDR3 sequences, with under 25% appearing a single time and under 15% taken by the ten largest. The sample was peripheral blood mononuclear cells (PBMCs), taken when the disease was refractory, from a patient treated with antithyroid drugs. These TCRs come from a female donor with Graves disease.

Only a few counts were recorded for this clonotype. The chain has TRBV7-2 and TRBJ2-3, with 9 positions matching TRBD2. V lost 8 bases, J lost 2 bases, and 5 bases stayed unmatched. The CDR3 runs to 14 residues. Looked up from germline, CDR1 is SGHTA and CDR2 is FQGNSA. Here the CDR3 DNA reads TGTGCCAGCGGCAGCGGGGGGAACACAGATACGCAGTATTTT. This gives the protein CASGSGGNTDTQYF. Based on the CDR3 plus reference TRBV7-2 and TRBJ2-3, the full variable domain is GAGVSQSPSNKVTEKGKDVELRCDPISGHTALYWYRQSLGQGLEFLIYFQGNSAPDKSGLPSDRFSAERTGGSVSTLTIQRTQQEDSAVYLCASGSGGNTDTQYFGPGTRLTVL.

This clonotype was recorded at least ten times. The rearrangement uses TRBV6-1 and TRBJ1-1, with TRBD1 matching 7 bases. J lost 5 bases, V lost 11 bases, and 8 bases had no gene match. Germline lookup yields CDR1 MNHNS and CDR2 SASEGT. The CDR3 is made up of 12 amino acids. The DNA for the CDR3 is TGTGCCGTTCATCGGACAGGAACTGAAGCTTTCTTT. As protein: CAVHRTGTEAFF.

Points on this clonotype: A much more abundant neighbour one base away suggests this may be a read error. The rearrangement links TRBV6-1 to TRBJ1-1, with D maybe TRBD1 (5 bases). CDR3 length equals 15 residues. Germline assignment: CDR1 MNHNS and CDR2 SASEGT. The CDR3: CASRTVQTVNTEALF. In nucleotides, the CDR3 is TGTGCCAGCAGAACAGTACAGACAGTGAACACTGAAGCTCTCTTT.

This clonotype was seen at least ten times. This chain links TRBV6-1 with TRBJ2-5; a possible D gene is TRBD2 (5 bases). CDR3 length equals 14 residues. With 6 bases removed from V and 5 bases from J, the gap between germline ends came to 16 bases. Germline CDR1 and CDR2: MNHNS and SASEGT. CDR3 residues: CASRVGVAGETQYF. The CDR3 DNA reads TGTGCCAGCAGGGTGGGAGTAGCTGGCGAGACCCAGTACTTC.

This clonotype has at least ten counts. The rearrangement joins TRBV28 to TRBJ1-2; TRBD1 is a possible D gene (5 bases). This CDR3 contains 15 residues. V lost 2 bases, J lost 3 bases, and 13 bases lay in between. Germline CDR1 and CDR2: MDHEN and SYDVKM. The CDR3 DNA reads TGTGCCAGCAGTTTACCAGGGCGATCTTACTATGGCTACACCTTC. Translated: CASSLPGRSYYGYTF.

The gene calls are TRBV20-1 and TRBJ2-1, with D possibly being TRBD1 or TRBD2 (6 bases each). The CDR3 loop spans 15 amino acids. V gave up 4 bases and J gave up 6 bases, with 19 bases separating them. Germline V gives CDR1 DFQATT, CDR2 SNEGSKA (reference sequence). The CDR3 DNA reads as TGCAGTGCTAACCCCGTAGGGGGGCAGGGCAATGAGCAGTTCTTC. It specifies CSANPVGGQGNEQFF.

Worth noting for this clonotype: It may be a read error: a sequence one base away is much more abundant. This chain links TRBV7-9 with TRBJ1-1; a weak D match, TRBD1 (6 bases). Germline CDR1 reads SEHNR; CDR2 reads FQNEAQ (reference sequence). The CDR3 is made up of 17 amino acids. Trimming took off 4 bases at V and 0 bases at J, with 18 bases between the two ends. CDR3 sequence: CASSSAIQGRMNTEAFF. The CDR3 DNA reads TGTGCCAGCAGCTCAGCGATTCAGGGGCGCATGAACACTGAAGCTTTCTTT. Full variable domain (missing parts from reference TRBV7-9 and TRBJ1-1): DTGVSQNPRHKITKRGQNVTFRCDPISEHNRLYWYRQTLGQGPEFLTYFQNEAQLEKSRLLSDRFSAERPKGSFSTLEIQRTEQGDSAMYLCASSSAIQGRMNTEAFFGQGTRLTVV.

This chain joins TRBV6-1 and TRBJ2-2, with D possibly TRBD2 on 6 matching bases. CDR1 is MNHNS, CDR2 SASEGT, per germline. The V end lost 7 bases, the J end lost 2 bases, and 14 bases lay between the germline ends. The CDR3 totals 15 residues. CDR3 nucleotides: TGTGCCAGCACCCACCAGGAGGGAAACACCGGGGAGCTGTTTTTT. Its translation is CASTHQEGNTGELFF.

V is TRBV4-3 and J is TRBJ2-7, with D maybe TRBD1 (6 bases). V lost 2 bases, J lost 6 bases, and 14 bases lay in between. The germline CDR1 and CDR2 sequences are LGHNA and YSLEER. The CDR3 length is 14 residues. CDR3 nucleotide sequence: TGCGCCAGCAGCCAAAATGCGGTGGGGGCCGAGCAGTACTTC. Translated: CASSQNAVGAEQYF.

This chain uses TRBV20-1 with TRBJ2-7; the D gene is possibly TRBD2 (6 bases). Germline CDR1 DFQATT, CDR2 SNEGSKA (reference sequence). Trimming shortened V by 7 bases and J by 2 bases, and 21 bases separated the two germline ends. The CDR3 spans 15 residues. The CDR3 DNA is TGCAGTGTAGGGCCTGGGGGGTATATGGCCTACGAGCAGTACTTC. Protein product: CSVGPGGYMAYEQYF.